These 31 T cell receptor beta chains originate from one sample sequenced in a study of blood T cell repertoires in COVID-19. Using immunoSEQ multiplex PCR, the repertoire was profiled, and TCRdb retains in-frame clones only, with some absent. The table includes tens of thousands of clones, around 86% detected once. Material for sequencing was peripheral blood. The receptors come from a man aged 80 or over with acute or convalescent COVID-19.

This clone has more than one count but fewer than ten. CDR3 sequence: CASSVDWGDSGNTIYF. Here the CDR3 DNA reads TGTGCCAGCAGCGTAGATTGGGGGGACTCTGGAAACACCATATATTTT. This chain uses TRBV9 with TRBJ1-3; perhaps TRBD1 as D (5 bases). V lost 0 bases to trimming and J lost 0 bases, with 10 bases between them. The CDR3 has 16 residues. CDR1 is SGDLS and CDR2 is YYNGEE in the germline V gene.

This chain joins TRBV12-3 or TRBV12-4 and TRBJ1-5; 9 positions agree with TRBD1. This CDR3 spans 13 amino acids. V dropped 5 bases and J dropped 8; count of bases not matched to a gene: 4. The CDR3 nucleotides are TGTGCCAGCAGTGGCCGACAGGGGGAGCCCCAGCATTTT. The encoded protein is CASSGRQGEPQHF.

This clone was recorded a few times. CDR3 nucleotide sequence: TGTGCCAGTACTGGGACAGGGGATAATTCACCCCTCCACTTT. It yields the protein CASTGTGDNSPLHF. The V gene is TRBV19, the J gene TRBJ1-6; TRBD1 agrees at 10 bases. Germline V lookup: CDR1 LNHDA, CDR2 SQIVND (reference sequence). The CDR3 has 14 residues. The trim removed 7 bases at V and 5 bases at J, leaving 2 bases unmatched.

This clone was observed once. The V call is TRBV3-1 (or the pseudogene TRBV3-2), the J call TRBJ1-2, with 7 bases matching TRBD1. CDR1 and CDR2 (germline): LGHDT, YNNKEL (reference sequence). The V segment lost 2 bases and the J segment 0 bases; nucleotides outside the gene matches: 3. The CDR3 covers 15 residues. Written as DNA, the CDR3 is TGTGCCAGCAGCCAATCCGACAGGGCTAACTATGGCTACACCTTC. The encoded protein is CASSQSDRANYGYTF.

The chain is built from TRBV2 and TRBJ1-2; 9 nucleotides match TRBD1. This CDR3 is 13 amino acids long. V trimming: 5 bases; J trimming: 4 bases; junction bases outside the gene matches: 2. Looked up from germline, CDR1 is SNHLY and CDR2 is FYNNEI. The DNA for the CDR3 is TGTGCCAGCAGTTCGGGACAGGGCTATGGCTACACCTTC. Translating gives CASSSGQGYGYTF.

This clone was found a few times. This CDR3 reads CASSHRGQDNTEAFF. The DNA of the CDR3 is TGTGCCAGTAGTCACCGGGGACAGGACAACACTGAAGCTTTCTTT. The chain carries TRBV19 and TRBJ1-1; 8 positions match TRBD1. The V gene's germline CDR1 is LNHDA and CDR2 SQIVND (reference sequence). CDR3 length: 15 residues. With V trimmed by 5 bases and J by 2 bases, 7 bases remained unmatched.

J is TRBJ2-5 and V is TRBV20-1; 11 nucleotides match TRBD2. CDR1 and CDR2 (germline): DFQATT, SNEGSKA (reference sequence). The CDR3 spans 19 residues. The ends lost 3 bases at V and 2 bases at J; junction bases unmatched: 17. The CDR3 region is CSASGVGASGRIVQETQYF. The CDR3, as DNA: TGCAGTGCTAGTGGCGTAGGGGCTAGCGGGAGGATAGTACAAGAGACCCAGTACTTC.

In its sample, this clone was seen once. The genes are TRBV5-6 and TRBJ1-1; 8 nucleotides align to TRBD1. The CDR3 has 16 amino acids. From germline, CDR1 is SGHDT and CDR2 YYEEEE. V trimming: 0 bases; J trimming: 4 bases; junction bases outside the gene matches: 8. The CDR3 region is CASSLGQGFRSTEAFF. CDR3 nucleotides: TGTGCCAGCAGCTTGGGACAGGGGTTCCGGAGCACTGAAGCTTTCTTT.

This clone has only a few counts. J is TRBJ2-3 and V is TRBV7-9; unclear D gene. The CDR3 runs 12 residues. Germline values: CDR1 SEHNR, CDR2 FQNEAQ (reference sequence). Trimming took off 4 bases at V and 3 bases at J, with 5 bases between the two ends. The CDR3 DNA reads TGTGCCAGCAGCTCCTTTACAGATACGCAGTATTTT. Translating gives CASSSFTDTQYF.

V gene TRBV7-9 combines with J gene TRBJ2-3; TRBD2 agrees at 9 bases. Germline CDR1 and CDR2: SEHNR and FQNEAQ (reference sequence). CDR3 length equals 16 residues. J was trimmed by 5 bases and V by 8 bases; bases with no gene match: 14. CDR3 DNA sequence: TGTGCCAGCTGCGGGGGATTAGCGGGAGCCGAAGATACGCAGTATTTT. Translated: CASCGGLAGAEDTQYF.

This sequence joins TRBV10-3 and TRBJ2-1, with 13 positions matching TRBD2. Losses at the gene ends were 0 bases for V and 6 bases for J; bases not matched to a gene: 5. CDR3 size: 17 residues. CDR1 ENHRY and CDR2 SYGVKD come from the germline V gene. Written as DNA, the CDR3 is TGTGCCATCAGTGAGTCGAAAGGGACTAGCGGGGCCAATGAGCAGTTCTTC. Protein: CAISESKGTSGANEQFF.

The V call is TRBV11-2, the J call TRBJ1-4; 7 nucleotides line up with TRBD1. Germline assignment: CDR1 SGHAT and CDR2 FQNNGV. There are 14 residues in the CDR3. Trimming removed 5 bases from V and 8 bases from J; junction bases left unmatched: 8. The CDR3 loop reads CASSLTGTPEKLFF. The CDR3 region has the DNA TGTGCCAGCAGCCTGACAGGGACCCCCGAAAAACTGTTTTTT. The variable domain in full, with the rest retrieved from reference TRBV11-2 and TRBJ1-4, is EAGVAQSPRYKIIEKRQSVAFWCNPISGHATLYWYQQILGQGPKLLIQFQNNGVVDDSQLPKDRFSAERLKGVDSTLKIQPAKLEDSAVYLCASSLTGTPEKLFFGSGTQLSVL.

This clone has only a few counts. The CDR3 region has the DNA TGCGCCAGCAGCTTAGCGGGAAGGTCGGACAATGAGCAGTTCTTC. Translated, it gives CASSLAGRSDNEQFF. This sequence joins TRBV5-1 and TRBJ2-1, with 7 bases lining up with TRBD2. Germline trimming cut 2 bases from V and 5 bases from J; bases unmatched to any gene: 7. The CDR3 spans 15 residues. The V gene's germline CDR1 is SGHRS and CDR2 YFSETQ.

This clone was seen only once. The chain links TRBV27 to TRBJ1-2, with 8 bases matching TRBD1. The V gene's germline CDR1 is MNHEY and CDR2 SMNVEV (reference sequence). The CDR3 consists of 13 residues. J was trimmed by 4 bases and V by 10 bases; bases with no gene match: 8. CDR3 bases: TGTGCCACTAGACAGGGGAGAGTCTATGGCTACACCTTC. Residues: CATRQGRVYGYTF.

The rearrangement joins TRBV5-1 to TRBJ2-7, with a weak D call TRBD1 (6 bases). There are 12 residues in the CDR3. From germline, CDR1 is SGHRS and CDR2 YFSETQ. The ends were cut back, 2 bases at V and 8 bases at J, with 11 bases in the middle. The CDR3 loop is CASSFVDRQQYF. The CDR3 DNA reads as TGCGCCAGCAGCTTTGTAGACAGGCAGCAGTACTTC.

The chain carries TRBV5-1 and TRBJ2-7; TRBD1 agrees at 8 bases. The V gene end was trimmed by 4 bases and the J gene end by 7 bases; junction bases not matched to a gene: 10. Germline lookup yields CDR1 SGHRS and CDR2 YFSETQ. The CDR3 extends over 14 amino acids. CDR3 bases: TGCGCCAGCAGCCTGATGGGACAGGCGGGAGAGCAGTACTTC. It codes for CASSLMGQAGEQYF.

The V and J genes are TRBV11-1 and TRBJ1-1; D remains unclear. The CDR3 has 15 residues. CDR1 is SGHAT and CDR2 is FQDESV in the germline V gene (reference sequence). V shed 3 bases and J shed 4 bases, with 15 bases lying between them. CDR3 DNA sequence: TGTGCCAGCAGCTTTTCCGGGCCTCGGGGCACTGAAGCTTTCTTT. It encodes CASSFSGPRGTEAFF. Variable domain in full (rest from reference TRBV11-1 and TRBJ1-1): EAEVAQSPRYKITEKSQAVAFWCDPISGHATLYWYRQILGQGPELLVQFQDESVVDDSQLPKDRFSAERLKGVDSTLKIQPAELGDSAMYLCASSFSGPRGTEAFFGQGTRLTVV.

The V call is TRBV28, the J call TRBJ1-1, with D possibly matching TRBD1 (5 bases). This CDR3 has 13 amino acids. Looked up from germline, CDR1 is MDHEN and CDR2 is SYDVKM. V gave up 8 bases and J gave up 11 bases, with 21 bases separating them. CDR3 protein: CASLFGWGREAFF. CDR3 DNA: TGTGCCAGCCTTTTCGGGTGGGGGAGGGAGGCTTTCTTT.

The rearrangement uses TRBV6-5 and TRBJ2-2, with 10 nucleotides matching TRBD2. CDR1 MNHEY and CDR2 SVGAGI come from the germline V gene. This CDR3 has 15 residues. J gave up 7 bases and V 6 bases, and 8 bases lay outside the gene matches. The CDR3 DNA reads as TGTGCCAGCAGGAGAGCGGGAGGGCCTAACGGGGAGCTGTTTTTT. Its translation is CASRRAGGPNGELFF.

The genes are TRBV5-1 and TRBJ2-2; D may be TRBD2 (6 bases). Trimming removed 4 bases at V and 8 bases at J, with 21 bases between. The CDR3 totals 16 residues. CDR1 is SGHRS, CDR2 YFSETQ, per germline. CDR3 sequence (DNA): TGCGCCAGCAGCCCGGGGGTACGCGGGCCTACAGGGGAGCTGTTTTTT. It codes for CASSPGVRGPTGELFF. Together with reference TRBV5-1 and TRBJ2-2, the CDR3 gives the full variable domain: KAGVTQTPRYLIKTRGQQVTLSCSPISGHRSVSWYQQTPGQGLQFLFEYFSETQRNKGNFPGRFSGRQFSNSRSEMNVSTLELGDSALYLCASSPGVRGPTGELFFGEGSRLTVL.

The chain couples TRBV2 to TRBJ1-4; D is perhaps TRBD1 (6 bases). The V gene lost 5 bases and the J gene lost 6 bases, with 13 bases spanning the gap. This CDR3 spans 14 amino acids. Germline V gives CDR1 SNHLY, CDR2 FYNNEI. CDR3 in amino acids: CASSIYRDDEKLFF. Written as DNA, the CDR3 is TGTGCCAGCAGTATCTACAGGGATGATGAAAAACTGTTTTTT.

The chain uses TRBV28 and TRBJ2-7, with 7 bases that match TRBD1. The trim removed 10 bases at V and 4 bases at J, leaving 16 bases unmatched. The germline CDR1 and CDR2 sequences are MDHEN and SYDVKM. The CDR3 runs to 15 residues. The CDR3 DNA is TGTGCCACCCGTAGGGGGCCAGGGCAAGGGTACGAGCAGTACTTC. It codes for CATRRGPGQGYEQYF.

V is TRBV27 and J is TRBJ2-3; D is unclear. The V and J ends lost 4 bases and 0 bases respectively, with 14 bases between them. Germline V gene lookup returns CDR1 MNHEY and CDR2 SMNVEV (reference sequence). The CDR3 is 16 amino acids. In DNA form, the CDR3 reads TGTGCCAGCAGTTCAAACAGTCTGCCTAGCACAGATACGCAGTATTTT. Translated, it gives CASSSNSLPSTDTQYF.

The rearrangement joins TRBV18 to TRBJ1-1; D may be TRBD1 (6 bases). This CDR3 is 14 amino acids long. Trimming pared 3 bases from V and 2 bases from J, leaving 10 bases between. Looked up from germline, CDR1 is KGHSH and CDR2 is LQKENI. CDR3 DNA sequence: TGTGCCAGCTCACCGGACAGACATAACACTGAAGCTTTCTTT. It yields the protein CASSPDRHNTEAFF.

This chain connects TRBV28 to TRBJ1-2; D unclear. Germline assignment: CDR1 MDHEN and CDR2 SYDVKM. V gave up 4 bases and J gave up 4 bases, with 16 bases separating them. The CDR3 runs 15 residues. This CDR3 is CASSSLEDWVYGYTF. The CDR3 DNA reads TGTGCCAGCAGTTCCTTAGAGGATTGGGTCTATGGCTACACCTTC.

The rearrangement uses TRBV12-5 and TRBJ2-1; TRBD1 might be the D (6 bases). CDR3 length equals 13 residues. The V and J ends lost 4 bases and 10 bases respectively, with 14 bases between them. Germline lookup yields CDR1 LGHNT and CDR2 FRNRAP. The CDR3 bases are TGTGCTAGTGGTTCGTACCAACAGGGAGAGCAGTTCTTC. Protein: CASGSYQQGEQFF.

CDR3 loop: CASSSPGRGEMNTEAFF. In nucleotides, the CDR3 is TGCGCCAGCAGCTCCCCGGGCAGGGGCGAAATGAACACTGAAGCTTTCTTT. The chain has TRBV5-1 and TRBJ1-1; D is perhaps TRBD1 (6 bases). The germline gives CDR1 SGHRS, CDR2 YFSETQ. The CDR3 has 17 residues. V was shortened by 3 bases and J by 0 bases, with 18 bases between the two germline ends. The full variable domain, completed using reference TRBV5-1 and TRBJ1-1, is KAGVTQTPRYLIKTRGQQVTLSCSPISGHRSVSWYQQTPGQGLQFLFEYFSETQRNKGNFPGRFSGRQFSNSRSEMNVSTLELGDSALYLCASSSPGRGEMNTEAFFGQGTRLTVV.

The rearrangement uses TRBV5-4 and TRBJ2-7, with a weak D call TRBD2 (6 bases). This CDR3 has 15 residues. CDR1 and CDR2 (germline): SGHNT, YYREEE (reference sequence). The V and J ends lost 4 bases and 7 bases respectively, with 21 bases between them. The DNA of the CDR3 is TGTGCCAGCAGCCCTAGGGCGGGAACCGCAGGGGAGCAGTACTTC. Its translation is CASSPRAGTAGEQYF.

The rearrangement joins TRBV6-1 to TRBJ2-7; 11 bases are shared with TRBD1. Germline CDR1 MNHNS, CDR2 SASEGT. Trimming took 5 bases from V and 4 from J; bases not matched to a gene: 4. The CDR3 sequence is 14 residues long. The CDR3: CASSWDRGKYEQYF. CDR3 DNA sequence: TGTGCCAGCAGTTGGGACAGGGGGAAGTACGAGCAGTACTTC.

The chain recombines TRBV18 with TRBJ2-2; 8 nucleotides agree with TRBD1. J gave up 3 bases and V 6 bases, and 6 bases lay outside the gene matches. The CDR3 contains 15 residues. In germline, CDR1 is KGHSH, CDR2 LQKENI. The chain's CDR3 is CASSHGQGDTGELFF. The CDR3 DNA is TGTGCCAGCTCCCATGGACAGGGCGACACCGGGGAGCTGTTTTTT.

The V call is TRBV18, the J call TRBJ1-4; 9 nucleotides align to TRBD1. The CDR3 runs 14 residues. The germline CDR1 and CDR2 sequences are KGHSH and LQKENI. Germline trimming cut 4 bases from V and 5 bases from J; bases unmatched to any gene: 2. The CDR3 spells CASSRDRGNEKLFF. CDR3 sequence (DNA): TGTGCCAGCTCACGAGACAGGGGGAATGAAAAACTGTTTTTT.